The 23 T cell receptor beta chains reported below all come from one sample, sequenced in a study of blood T cells in healthy people across ages. The second PCR ran roughly 6 to 12 cycles with a sample-barcoded 5' primer and J-beta primers. A single record per CDR3 protein comes from TCRdb applying MiXCR to the 5' RACE reads. The top ten clones hold around 20% of a sample with hundreds of thousands of distinct CDR3 sequences, roughly two fifths of them seen once. The specimen was blood. The receptors shown here come from a woman aged 55-69 years in good health.

In its sample, this clonotype was seen a few times. This chain joins TRBV11-2 and TRBJ2-7; 9 bases are shared with TRBD1. This CDR3 is built from 15 residues. In germline, CDR1 is SGHAT, CDR2 FQNNGV. With V trimmed by 6 bases and J by 4 bases, 10 bases remained unmatched. The CDR3 protein is CASRPYTGGSYEQYF. CDR3 nucleotides: TGTGCCAGCAGACCATATACAGGGGGCAGTTACGAGCAGTACTTC.

The rearrangement uses TRBV7-3 and TRBJ2-7; 10 bases are shared with TRBD2. This CDR3 region has 16 residues. Trimming at V came to 1 base and at J to 7 bases, leaving 10 bases not matched to a gene. Germline CDR1 and CDR2: SGHTA and FQGTGA. CDR3 sequence (DNA): TGTGCCAGCAGCTTAAGACCAGCGGGGGGGAGCAATGAGCAGTACTTC. This codes for CASSLRPAGGSNEQYF.

Points on this clonotype: A single base separates this from a much larger clone, so it may be a read error. The chain joins TRBV4-2 to TRBJ2-1, with a tentative D call TRBD2 (7 bases). Germline V gene lookup returns CDR1 LGHNA and CDR2 YNFKEQ. V was shortened by 1 base and J by 5 bases, with 18 bases between the two germline ends. This CDR3 is 17 amino acids long. The DNA for the CDR3 is TGTGCCAGCAGCCAAGGGTGGGGGCGGGAGCCAGACAATGAGCAGTTCTTC. Translation gives CASSQGWGREPDNEQFF.

The chain combines TRBV11-3 with TRBJ1-2, with no clear D. Trimming stripped 0 bases from V and 8 bases from J, with 13 bases between. The CDR3 consists of 14 residues. The germline V gene encodes CDR1 SGHNT and CDR2 YENEEA. This CDR3 is CASSLDLQPGGYTF. The CDR3 DNA sequence: TGTGCCAGCAGCTTAGATCTTCAGCCCGGGGGCTACACCTTC.

The gene calls are TRBV30 and TRBJ1-1; TRBD1 is a possible D gene (5 bases). The V and J ends lost 2 bases and 0 bases respectively, with 10 bases between them. The CDR3 totals 14 residues. The germline V gene encodes CDR1 GTSNPN and CDR2 SVGIG (reference sequence). The CDR3 bases are TGTGCCTGGAGTCACTGGGGGATGAACACTGAAGCTTTCTTT. Its translation: CAWSHWGMNTEAFF.

This clonotype occurred many times. The chain carries TRBV12-3 or TRBV12-4 and TRBJ2-3; D unclear. V was cut by 2 bases and J by 9 bases, with 6 bases left in between. This CDR3 comprises 11 residues. The CDR3 DNA reads as TGTGCCAGCAGTTTAATCCGGACGCAGTATTTT. Translating it yields CASSLIRTQYF.

The V and J genes are TRBV6-2 or TRBV6-3 and TRBJ2-4; 7 bases align to TRBD2. V shed 5 bases and J 13 bases; nucleotides not matched to a gene: 14. Germline V CDR1 and CDR2: MNHEY, SVGEGT. This CDR3 has 14 amino acids. The CDR3 sequence: CASSGQLAINEQYF. In nucleotides, the CDR3 is TGTGCCAGCAGTGGCCAACTAGCGATCAATGAGCAGTACTTC.

The chain has TRBV6-1 and TRBJ2-3, with 8 bases matching TRBD1. Trimming cost V 4 bases and J 6 bases; bases outside gene matches: 3. CDR1 and CDR2 (germline): MNHNS, SASEGT. The CDR3 extends over 13 amino acids. The CDR3 DNA sequence: TGTGCCAGCAGTGCAAACAGGGGGGATACGCAGTATTTT. Translating it yields CASSANRGDTQYF.

The chain uses TRBV6-1 and TRBJ2-7, with D perhaps matching TRBD1 (6 bases). Trimming shortened V by 4 bases and J by 0 bases, and 10 bases separated the two germline ends. Per germline, CDR1 MNHNS and CDR2 SASEGT. This CDR3 has 14 amino acids. The CDR3 is CASSGDTSSYEQYF. In DNA, the CDR3 is TGTGCCAGCAGTGGGGACACAAGCTCCTACGAGCAGTACTTC.

This clonotype was detected a few times. This sequence joins TRBV4-1 and TRBJ2-3; TRBD1 aligns across 7 bases. Germline assignment: CDR1 MGHRA and CDR2 YSYEKL. This CDR3 region has 17 residues. J was trimmed by 5 bases and V by 1 base; bases with no gene match: 12. DNA for the CDR3: TGCGCCAGCAGCCAAGCCCGGGACAGACCTCGGGAAGATACGCAGTATTTT. Translating gives CASSQARDRPREDTQYF.

This clonotype was detected a few times. The junction departs from germline at one end; a sequencing error may be responsible. The chain combines TRBV6-2 or TRBV6-3 with TRBJ2-2, with a possible D match to TRBD1 (6 bases). Looked up from germline, CDR1 is MNHEY and CDR2 is SVGEGT. The CDR3 totals 14 residues. The CDR3 protein is CASNYRVYTGELFF. The CDR3, as DNA: TGTGCCAGCAATTACAGGGTGTATACCGGGGAGCTGTTTTTT.

This clonotype was seen ten or more times. The V and J genes are TRBV29-1 and TRBJ2-1, with a tentative D call TRBD1 (6 bases). Germline values: CDR1 SQVTM, CDR2 ANQGSEA. V gave up 7 bases and J gave up 1 base, with 11 bases separating them. The length of the CDR3 is 13 residues. The DNA of the CDR3 is TGCAGCGCCCGGACAGCTTCCTACAATGAGCAGTTCTTC. This sequence encodes CSARTASYNEQFF.

The CDR3 coding sequence is TGTGCCAGCATGAAGGGGGGAGTGAACACTGAAGCTTTCTTT. Translation: CASMKGGVNTEAFF. This chain joins TRBV28 and TRBJ1-1; possible D gene TRBD1, 6 bases. From germline, CDR1 is MDHEN and CDR2 SYDVKM. Trimming left V 7 bases short and J 0 bases short, with 12 bases between. CDR3 size: 14 residues.

The chain links TRBV7-9 to TRBJ2-3, with TRBD2 as a possible D gene (5 bases). CDR1 SEHNR and CDR2 FQNEAQ come from the germline V gene (reference sequence). V was clipped by 5 bases and J by 5 bases, with 8 bases between them. CDR3 size: 12 residues. CDR3 nucleotide sequence: TGTGCCAGCAGCCCGGGGATAGATACGCAGTATTTT. Translated, it gives CASSPGIDTQYF.

The chain uses TRBV11-2 and TRBJ2-4; D is possibly TRBD2 (6 bases). The CDR3 is 14 residues long. Germline-derived CDR1 and CDR2 are SGHAT and FQNNGV. V dropped 6 bases and J dropped 1 base, with 10 bases sitting between them. In DNA form, the CDR3 reads TGTGCCAGCAGGCTTGGGGGGGCCAAAAACATTCAGTACTTC. The encoded protein is CASRLGGAKNIQYF.

This clonotype was detected a few times. The chain uses TRBV29-1 and TRBJ1-1, with D unclear. The CDR3 sequence is 11 residues long. V lost 4 bases to trimming and J lost 0 bases, with 3 bases between them. Germline CDR1 SQVTM, CDR2 ANQGSEA. The CDR3 protein is CSVGLNTEAFF. As DNA, the CDR3 is TGCAGCGTTGGGCTGAACACTGAAGCTTTCTTT. The full variable domain, rest sourced from reference TRBV29-1 and TRBJ1-1, is SAVISQKPSRDICQRGTSLTIQCQVDSQVTMMFWYRQQPGQSLTLIATANQGSEATYESGFVIDKFPISRPNLTFSTLTVSNMSPEDSSIYLCSVGLNTEAFFGQGTRLTVV.

V and J are TRBV7-3 and TRBJ1-4; 7 bases align to TRBD1. Losses at the gene ends were 0 bases for V and 5 bases for J; bases not matched to a gene: 3. The CDR3 runs 15 residues. Germline CDR1 and CDR2: SGHTA and FQGTGA. The CDR3 sequence is CASSLTGQPNEKLFF. DNA for the CDR3: TGTGCCAGCAGCTTAACGGGACAGCCAAATGAAAAACTGTTTTTT.

This clonotype was observed a few times. The V gene is TRBV28, the J gene TRBJ2-1, with D perhaps TRBD1 (6 bases). Germline CDR1 reads MDHEN; CDR2 reads SYDVKM. V gave up 8 bases and J gave up 7 bases, with 18 bases separating them. The CDR3 covers 14 residues. This chain's CDR3 is CASRGHLVRNEQFF. CDR3 nucleotides: TGTGCCAGCCGGGGACACCTTGTGAGGAATGAGCAGTTCTTC. Supplemented by reference TRBV28 and TRBJ2-1, the full variable domain reads DVKVTQSSRYLVKRTGEKVFLECVQDMDHENMFWYRQDPGLGLRLIYFSYDVKMKEKGDIPEGYSVSREKKERFSLILESASTNQTSMYLCASRGHLVRNEQFFGPGTRLTVL.

This clonotype turned up a few times. This sequence joins TRBV9 and TRBJ2-7, with 11 bases matching TRBD2. Germline CDR1 SGDLS, CDR2 YYNGEE. The CDR3 sequence is 17 residues long. V was clipped by 0 bases and J by 0 bases; unmatched bases: 5. CDR3 in DNA: TGTGCCAGCAGCGTAGGGGGGACTAGCGGTTACTCCTACGAGCAGTACTTC. This translates into CASSVGGTSGYSYEQYF.

This clonotype was observed a few times. The chain has TRBV6-6 and TRBJ1-4, with TRBD1 matching 9 bases. V dropped 2 bases and J dropped 0; count of bases not matched to a gene: 1. CDR1 MNHNY and CDR2 SVGAGI come from the germline V gene (reference sequence). The CDR3 has 16 amino acids. DNA for the CDR3: TGTGCCAGCAGTTACAGGACAGGGGCAACTAATGAAAAACTGTTTTTT. Protein product: CASSYRTGATNEKLFF.

On this clonotype: One end of the junction is discordant with germline, which a read error may explain. The chain employs TRBV20-1 and TRBJ2-4; tentatively, D is TRBD2 (5 bases). Matching the DNA end better, TRBJ2-7 makes the J call doubtful. This CDR3 is built from 13 residues. Germline loops: CDR1 DFQATT, CDR2 SNEGSKA (reference sequence). The CDR3 DNA follows: TGCAATGCTGCCCTAAACAGCGGCTACGAGCAGTACTTC. Translation gives CNAALNSGYEQYF.

The V call is TRBV20-1, the J call TRBJ2-4; tentative D call: TRBD2 (6 bases). The J call could be wrong; TRBJ2-7 is a better fit for the DNA end. The CDR3 is 17 residues long. Germline CDR1 reads DFQATT; CDR2 reads SNEGSKA (reference sequence). CDR3 in amino acids: CSASPLAYPFHPYEQYF. In DNA form, the CDR3 reads TGCAGTGCTAGCCCCCTAGCGTACCCCTTTCATCCCTACGAGCAGTACTTC.

This chain connects TRBV2 to TRBJ1-2; D not certain. Germline V gene data show CDR1 as SNHLY and CDR2 as FYNNEI. The CDR3 covers 12 residues. With 8 bases removed from V and 2 bases from J, the gap between germline ends came to 9 bases. CDR3 protein: CASQPGNYGYTF. CDR3 DNA sequence: TGTGCCAGCCAGCCGGGCAACTATGGCTACACCTTC. The full variable domain, completed using reference TRBV2 and TRBJ1-2, is EPEVTQTPSHQVTQMGQEVILRCVPISNHLYFYWYRQILGQKVEFLVSFYNNEISEKSEIFDDQFSVERPDGSNFTLKIRSTKLEDSAMYFCASQPGNYGYTFGSGTRLTVV.